Given below is one TCR beta chain in context. The data stem from a study of blood T cell repertoires in COVID-19. About the study: Sites across the United States, Italy and Spain contributed samples from acute and convalescent COVID-19. PBMCs, B-cell-depleted T cells, or T cells provided the cDNA or gDNA that made up the material.

As processed by the authors: By means of reference gene primer amplification, nucleated cell counts were estimated. Here immunoSEQ multiplex PCR was the method, and the copy in TCRdb shows in-frame clones only, minus some. V and J calls and clone size are given by that table; D and trimming were obtained from the DNA. The table lists roughly 200,000 clones, more than 75% of them singletons. This CDR3 is built from 15 residues. From germline, CDR1 is SGDLS and CDR2 YYNGEE. V lost 0 bases, J lost 2 bases, and 4 bases stayed unmatched. The source is a person aged 65-85 years with COVID-19, enrolled during active disease. V is TRBV9 and J is TRBJ2-7, with TRBD1 identical over 8 bases. Source material: peripheral blood. The CDR3 DNA follows: TGTGCCAGCAGCGTAGGAGGACAGGGTACCTACGAGCAGTACTTC. As protein: CASSVGGQGTYEQYF.